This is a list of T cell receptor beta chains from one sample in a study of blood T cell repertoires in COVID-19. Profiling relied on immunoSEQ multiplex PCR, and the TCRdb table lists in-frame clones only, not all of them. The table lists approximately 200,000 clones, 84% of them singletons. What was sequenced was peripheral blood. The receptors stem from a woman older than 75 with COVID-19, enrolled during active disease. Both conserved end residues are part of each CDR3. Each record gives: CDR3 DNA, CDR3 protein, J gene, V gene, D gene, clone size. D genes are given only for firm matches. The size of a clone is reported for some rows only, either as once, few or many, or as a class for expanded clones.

cdr3_nt: TGTGCCAGCAGCACAAGGACAGGGGATGAAAAACTGTTTTTT
cdr3_aa: CASSTRTGDEKLFF
j_call: TRBJ1-4
v_call: TRBV5-4
d_call: TRBD1
clone_size: .

cdr3_nt: TGTGCCAGTAGTTCCCGGCGGGGTGTAGACTATGGCTACACCTTC
cdr3_aa: CASSSRRGVDYGYTF
j_call: TRBJ1-2
v_call: TRBV19
d_call: .
clone_size: .

cdr3_nt: TGTGCCAGCAGTGAAAGGCAGGGTTGGACCGGGGAGCTGTTTTTT
cdr3_aa: CASSERQGWTGELFF
j_call: TRBJ2-2
v_call: TRBV25-1
d_call: .
clone_size: .

cdr3_nt: TGTGCCAGCAGCGGACAGGGGCCAAATGAAAAACTGTTTTTT
cdr3_aa: CASSGQGPNEKLFF
j_call: TRBJ1-4
v_call: TRBV6-2/TRBV6-3
d_call: TRBD1
clone_size: .

cdr3_nt: TGTGCCAGCAGCTTGGGATCCCAGGGTTCACCCCTCCACTTT
cdr3_aa: CASSLGSQGSPLHF
j_call: TRBJ1-6
v_call: TRBV5-6
d_call: .
clone_size: .

cdr3_nt: TGTGCCAGCAGCCCTGGGGGGTCTAAAAGAAACACTGAAGCTTTCTTT
cdr3_aa: CASSPGGSKRNTEAFF
j_call: TRBJ1-1
v_call: TRBV5-6
d_call: .
clone_size: .

cdr3_nt: TGTGCCAGCAGCTCGGGACAGGGGGACTCACCCCTCCACTTT
cdr3_aa: CASSSGQGDSPLHF
j_call: TRBJ1-6
v_call: TRBV5-6
d_call: TRBD1
clone_size: few

cdr3_nt: TGTGCCAGCAGGAGGAATAATTTCCCGGATGCCCTCCACTTT
cdr3_aa: CASRRNNFPDALHF
j_call: TRBJ1-6
v_call: TRBV2
d_call: .
clone_size: .

cdr3_nt: TGTGCCAGCAGCGGGCGGCGGGGGGGCCCAGATACGCAGTATTTT
cdr3_aa: CASSGRRGGPDTQYF
j_call: TRBJ2-3
v_call: TRBV7-2
d_call: TRBD2
clone_size: .

cdr3_nt: TGTGCCAGCAGCTTATCCTGGACAGGGGGGTACGAGCAGTACTTC
cdr3_aa: CASSLSWTGGYEQYF
j_call: TRBJ2-7
v_call: TRBV7-2
d_call: TRBD1
clone_size: .

cdr3_nt: TGTGCCACCAGCAGAGATTTGGTCGGAGCTAACTATGGCTACACCTTC
cdr3_aa: CATSRDLVGANYGYTF
j_call: TRBJ1-2
v_call: TRBV15
d_call: .
clone_size: .

cdr3_nt: TGCAGCGTCCGAAAACAGGGGAACACTGAAGCTTTCTTT
cdr3_aa: CSVRKQGNTEAFF
j_call: TRBJ1-1
v_call: TRBV29-1
d_call: .
clone_size: .

cdr3_nt: TGCGCCAGCAGCTTGGTTTCAGTTCAAACCTTAAGTACTGAAGCTTTCTTT
cdr3_aa: CASSLVSVQTLSTEAFF
j_call: TRBJ1-1
v_call: TRBV5-1
d_call: .
clone_size: .

cdr3_nt: TGTGCCAGCAGCCACGAGCGACTAGCGGGGGGCGCCGGGGAGCTGTTTTTT
cdr3_aa: CASSHERLAGGAGELFF
j_call: TRBJ2-2
v_call: TRBV3-1/TRBV3-2
d_call: TRBD2
clone_size: .

cdr3_nt: TGTGCCAGCAGTCGTGGGACAGGGGATGAGACCCAGTACTTC
cdr3_aa: CASSRGTGDETQYF
j_call: TRBJ2-5
v_call: TRBV6-6
d_call: TRBD1
clone_size: .

cdr3_nt: TGTGCCAGCTCACCGAGACAGCCTACTTTGAACACTGAAGCTTTCTTT
cdr3_aa: CASSPRQPTLNTEAFF
j_call: TRBJ1-1
v_call: TRBV18
d_call: .
clone_size: .

cdr3_nt: TGCAGCGTTGGGAGGGGTGGGTACAATGAGCAGTTCTTC
cdr3_aa: CSVGRGGYNEQFF
j_call: TRBJ2-1
v_call: TRBV29-1
d_call: .
clone_size: once

cdr3_nt: TGTGCCAGCAGTTGGGGGGTCCGAAACACCGGGGAGCTGTTTTTT
cdr3_aa: CASSWGVRNTGELFF
j_call: TRBJ2-2
v_call: TRBV6-2/TRBV6-3
d_call: .
clone_size: .

cdr3_nt: TGTGCCAGTACCCCACAGGTTACGAACACTGAAGCTTTCTTT
cdr3_aa: CASTPQVTNTEAFF
j_call: TRBJ1-1
v_call: TRBV19
d_call: .
clone_size: .

cdr3_nt: TGTGCCAGCAGCTTCTGGCAGTCTAGCACAGATACGCAGTATTTT
cdr3_aa: CASSFWQSSTDTQYF
j_call: TRBJ2-3
v_call: TRBV7-2
d_call: .
clone_size: .

cdr3_nt: TGTGCCAGCAGCTCATCAGGGATAAACTATGGCTACACCTTC
cdr3_aa: CASSSSGINYGYTF
j_call: TRBJ1-2
v_call: TRBV7-9
d_call: .
clone_size: .

cdr3_nt: TGTGCCAGCAGTTGGACAGGGGGCAATGGCTACACCTTC
cdr3_aa: CASSWTGGNGYTF
j_call: TRBJ1-2
v_call: TRBV27
d_call: TRBD1
clone_size: .

cdr3_nt: TGTGCCAGTATTAACGTCGGGTCCCCTCCCTACGAGCAGTACTTC
cdr3_aa: CASINVGSPPYEQYF
j_call: TRBJ2-7
v_call: TRBV27
d_call: .
clone_size: .

cdr3_nt: TGTGCCAGCAGCCCTATTGTCGGGGGGAGAGGCACCGGGGAGCTGTTTTTT
cdr3_aa: CASSPIVGGRGTGELFF
j_call: TRBJ2-2
v_call: TRBV7-9
d_call: TRBD2
clone_size: .

cdr3_nt: TGTGCCAGCTCCCTGATGAGGGATGAGCAGTTCTTC
cdr3_aa: CASSLMRDEQFF
j_call: TRBJ2-1
v_call: TRBV18
d_call: .
clone_size: .

cdr3_nt: TGCGCCAGCAGCTTGGCGGGGGGCAGGGAGCAAGAGACCCAGTACTTC
cdr3_aa: CASSLAGGREQETQYF
j_call: TRBJ2-5
v_call: TRBV5-1
d_call: .
clone_size: .

cdr3_nt: TGCGCCAGCAGCTCGCTCAGGCGAGCGGGCGAAGAGACCCAGTACTTC
cdr3_aa: CASSSLRRAGEETQYF
j_call: TRBJ2-5
v_call: TRBV5-1
d_call: .
clone_size: .

cdr3_nt: TGTGCCAGCAGCCTTGCCCTTAGCGGGGGGGAGCAAGAGACCCAGTACTTC
cdr3_aa: CASSLALSGGEQETQYF
j_call: TRBJ2-5
v_call: TRBV4-2
d_call: TRBD2
clone_size: .

cdr3_nt: TGCGCCAGCAGCTCGCCACAGGGGGCGGGAGATACGCAGTATTTT
cdr3_aa: CASSSPQGAGDTQYF
j_call: TRBJ2-3
v_call: TRBV5-1
d_call: TRBD1
clone_size: .

cdr3_nt: TGTGCCAGCAGAGTCCGGGGTCCCTCCAATGAGCAGTTCTTC
cdr3_aa: CASRVRGPSNEQFF
j_call: TRBJ2-1
v_call: TRBV19
d_call: .
clone_size: .

cdr3_nt: TGTGCCAGCACCCACCTACAGGGGGCTGGGGCTAATGAAAAACTGTTTTTT
cdr3_aa: CASTHLQGAGANEKLFF
j_call: TRBJ1-4
v_call: TRBV28
d_call: TRBD1
clone_size: few

cdr3_nt: TGCGCCAGCAGCCGATCGACAGGGGTTGGTGGCTACACCTTC
cdr3_aa: CASSRSTGVGGYTF
j_call: TRBJ1-2
v_call: TRBV5-1
d_call: TRBD1
clone_size: .

cdr3_nt: TGCGCCAGCAGCTTAGGGACAGCCCAAGGTCTCTATGGCTACACCTTC
cdr3_aa: CASSLGTAQGLYGYTF
j_call: TRBJ1-2
v_call: TRBV5-1
d_call: TRBD1
clone_size: .

cdr3_nt: TGTGCCAGTAGTCCCCTGGGACAGGGGGTTTCACCCCTCCACTTT
cdr3_aa: CASSPLGQGVSPLHF
j_call: TRBJ1-6
v_call: TRBV19
d_call: TRBD1
clone_size: few

cdr3_nt: TGTGCCAGCAGTACGACCCTTCGACGGGTCAATTCACCCCTCCACTTT
cdr3_aa: CASSTTLRRVNSPLHF
j_call: TRBJ1-6
v_call: TRBV6-6
d_call: .
clone_size: .

cdr3_nt: TGTGCCAGTAGTATACAGGGGACTAGCGGAGTTTACAATGAGCAGTTCTTC
cdr3_aa: CASSIQGTSGVYNEQFF
j_call: TRBJ2-1
v_call: TRBV19
d_call: TRBD2
clone_size: .

cdr3_nt: TGTGCCAGCAGCCTAGGCGGGGGTGCGCAGTATTTT
cdr3_aa: CASSLGGGAQYF
j_call: TRBJ2-3
v_call: TRBV2
d_call: TRBD2
clone_size: .

cdr3_nt: TGTGCCAGCAGCGGAAGGGGGAACAATGAGCAGTTCTTC
cdr3_aa: CASSGRGNNEQFF
j_call: TRBJ2-1
v_call: TRBV3-1/TRBV3-2
d_call: .
clone_size: .

cdr3_nt: TGTGCCAGCAGCCCGGGACAGGGTGAATTCCCCGGGGGTGAAAAACTGTTTTTT
cdr3_aa: CASSPGQGEFPGGEKLFF
j_call: TRBJ1-4
v_call: TRBV12-1
d_call: .
clone_size: once

cdr3_nt: TGTGCCAGCAGCCTCTACCTTCAGGGACAAGAGACCCAGTACTTC
cdr3_aa: CASSLYLQGQETQYF
j_call: TRBJ2-5
v_call: TRBV11-2
d_call: .
clone_size: .

cdr3_nt: TGTGCCAGCAGCCAGGGACTAGCGGGGAACACCGGGGAGCTGTTTTTT
cdr3_aa: CASSQGLAGNTGELFF
j_call: TRBJ2-2
v_call: TRBV3-1/TRBV3-2
d_call: TRBD2
clone_size: .

cdr3_nt: TGTGCCAGCAGCTTAGATGGGCTAGCGGCAGATACGCAGTATTTT
cdr3_aa: CASSLDGLAADTQYF
j_call: TRBJ2-3
v_call: TRBV7-2
d_call: TRBD2
clone_size: .

cdr3_nt: TGTGCCAGCAGTTACTCGGAAGGACAGAACTATGGCTACACCTTC
cdr3_aa: CASSYSEGQNYGYTF
j_call: TRBJ1-2
v_call: TRBV6-5
d_call: .
clone_size: .

cdr3_nt: TGTGCCAGCAGCCAAGGGGGGGGACCCCTCCACTTT
cdr3_aa: CASSQGGGPLHF
j_call: TRBJ1-6
v_call: TRBV3-1/TRBV3-2
d_call: .
clone_size: .

cdr3_nt: TGTGCCAGCAGCCTCCGTACCAGTCCAGAGACCCAGTACTTC
cdr3_aa: CASSLRTSPETQYF
j_call: TRBJ2-5
v_call: TRBV27
d_call: .
clone_size: .

cdr3_nt: TGTGCCAGTAGTATTCTCCTGGGGGGCACTGAAGCTTTCTTT
cdr3_aa: CASSILLGGTEAFF
j_call: TRBJ1-1
v_call: TRBV19
d_call: .
clone_size: .

cdr3_nt: TGTGCCAGCAGCGCGGGACTAGCGGGTCTCCCGGGGAATGAGCAGTTCTTC
cdr3_aa: CASSAGLAGLPGNEQFF
j_call: TRBJ2-1
v_call: TRBV7-9
d_call: TRBD2
clone_size: .

cdr3_nt: TGTGCCAGCAGGGCTCTGAGGACAGGGGGCGAAATTCGTGAAAAACTGTTTTTT
cdr3_aa: CASRALRTGGEIREKLFF
j_call: TRBJ1-4
v_call: TRBV2
d_call: TRBD1
clone_size: .

cdr3_nt: TGTGCCAGCAGTTTCCCTTTTGCGACGGGGGGGTACAATGAGCAGTTCTTC
cdr3_aa: CASSFPFATGGYNEQFF
j_call: TRBJ2-1
v_call: TRBV28
d_call: TRBD2
clone_size: .

cdr3_nt: TGTGCCAGCAGCCACAGGGAACCTAACTATGGCTACACCTTC
cdr3_aa: CASSHREPNYGYTF
j_call: TRBJ1-2
v_call: TRBV3-1/TRBV3-2
d_call: .
clone_size: .

cdr3_nt: TGTGCCAGCAGCTTCAGGGTGTGGAATGAGCAGTTCTTC
cdr3_aa: CASSFRVWNEQFF
j_call: TRBJ2-1
v_call: TRBV7-6
d_call: .
clone_size: .

cdr3_nt: TGTGCCAGCAGCCCTGGACTCCAGAACAATGAGCAGTTCTTC
cdr3_aa: CASSPGLQNNEQFF
j_call: TRBJ2-1
v_call: TRBV2
d_call: .
clone_size: .

cdr3_nt: TGTGCCACCAGCAGAGATATCCAGGGCGAGCAGTTCTTC
cdr3_aa: CATSRDIQGEQFF
j_call: TRBJ2-1
v_call: TRBV15
d_call: .
clone_size: .